This is a list of T cell receptor beta chains from one sample in a study of blood T cell repertoires in COVID-19. Assay: immunoSEQ multiplex PCR; the TCRdb copy retains only in-frame clones and omits some. The table lists 250,000 to 350,000 clones, around 88% of them singletons. Sequencing was performed on PBMCs or T cells enriched from blood (not recorded which). The receptors come from a woman in her thirties or forties who had recovered from COVID-19. Each CDR3 is given with its conserved first and last residue. Each record gives: J gene, clone size, D gene, V gene, CDR3 DNA, CDR3 protein. D genes are given only for firm matches. Clone sizes are given selectively: once, few, many, or a class where the clone is expanded.

J gene: TRBJ1-5
clone size: many
D gene: TRBD1
V gene: TRBV2
CDR3 DNA: TGTGCCAGCAGTGTGGACAGGGATCAGCCCCAGCATTTT
CDR3 protein: CASSVDRDQPQHF

J gene: TRBJ2-2
clone size: -
D gene: TRBD1
V gene: TRBV18
CDR3 DNA: TGTGCCAGCTCAGGACAGGGGGCAAGAATGACCGGGGAGCTGTTTTTT
CDR3 protein: CASSGQGARMTGELFF

J gene: TRBJ2-5
clone size: -
D gene: -
V gene: TRBV4-3
CDR3 DNA: TGCGCCAGCAGCCAAGATTGGGGCAAGGAGACCCAGTACTTC
CDR3 protein: CASSQDWGKETQYF

J gene: TRBJ2-5
clone size: -
D gene: -
V gene: TRBV18
CDR3 DNA: TGTGCCAGCTCACCGGTGAGAGGAACCGGGGAGACCCAGTACTTC
CDR3 protein: CASSPVRGTGETQYF

J gene: TRBJ2-2
clone size: -
D gene: -
V gene: TRBV5-3
CDR3 DNA: TGTGCCAGAAGCTTGACACCCCCGGAGCCTTACACCGGGGAGCTGTTTTTT
CDR3 protein: CARSLTPPEPYTGELFF

J gene: TRBJ2-5
clone size: -
D gene: TRBD2
V gene: TRBV30
CDR3 DNA: TGTGCCTGGAAACTAGCGGGAGGGCCGCAAGAGACCCAGTACTTC
CDR3 protein: CAWKLAGGPQETQYF

J gene: TRBJ1-4
clone size: -
D gene: -
V gene: TRBV6-6
CDR3 DNA: TGTGCCAGCAGTCAAACAGGGATTCCAACTAATGAAAAACTGTTTTTT
CDR3 protein: CASSQTGIPTNEKLFF

J gene: TRBJ2-7
clone size: -
D gene: -
V gene: TRBV7-8
CDR3 DNA: TGTGCCAGCAGCCCGGACATTATCTACGAGCAGTACTTC
CDR3 protein: CASSPDIIYEQYF

J gene: TRBJ2-3
clone size: -
D gene: -
V gene: TRBV6-5
CDR3 DNA: TGTGCCAGCAGTTCCACAATTTTTAGCACAGATACGCAGTATTTT
CDR3 protein: CASSSTIFSTDTQYF

J gene: TRBJ2-2
clone size: -
D gene: TRBD1
V gene: TRBV18
CDR3 DNA: TGTGCCAGCTCGGCCGGGACAGCGAACACCGGGGAGCTGTTTTTT
CDR3 protein: CASSAGTANTGELFF

J gene: TRBJ2-1
clone size: -
D gene: -
V gene: TRBV18
CDR3 DNA: TGTGCCAGCTCACCATCTCGCAGGGACAACAATGAGCAGTTCTTC
CDR3 protein: CASSPSRRDNNEQFF

J gene: TRBJ2-5
clone size: -
D gene: -
V gene: TRBV6-4
CDR3 DNA: TGTGCCAGCAGTGACTCACAGGGAGGGGAGACCCAGTACTTC
CDR3 protein: CASSDSQGGETQYF

J gene: TRBJ1-1
clone size: -
D gene: -
V gene: TRBV19
CDR3 DNA: TGTGCCAGTAGTATCCAAACAGGGAGCACTGAAGCTTTCTTT
CDR3 protein: CASSIQTGSTEAFF

J gene: TRBJ1-2
clone size: -
D gene: -
V gene: TRBV6-6
CDR3 DNA: TGTGCCAGCAGCCGAAGACAGTACCAATATGGCTACACCTTC
CDR3 protein: CASSRRQYQYGYTF

J gene: TRBJ2-3
clone size: -
D gene: -
V gene: TRBV6-2/TRBV6-3
CDR3 DNA: TGTGCCAGCAGTTACCCGCTTGGCAGGCCCACAGATACGCAGTATTTT
CDR3 protein: CASSYPLGRPTDTQYF

J gene: TRBJ1-1
clone size: -
D gene: -
V gene: TRBV11-2
CDR3 DNA: TGTGCCAGCAGCTTAGGGGGACAAGGAAAAGCTTTCTTT
CDR3 protein: CASSLGGQGKAFF

J gene: TRBJ1-4
clone size: -
D gene: -
V gene: TRBV9
CDR3 DNA: TGTGCCAGCAGCGTAGTTCCTGCCGTAAGGGGGACTAATGAAAAACTGTTTTTT
CDR3 protein: CASSVVPAVRGTNEKLFF

J gene: TRBJ1-3
clone size: -
D gene: -
V gene: TRBV2
CDR3 DNA: TGTGCCAGCAGTGACGGCGGGGCTGGAAACACCATATATTTT
CDR3 protein: CASSDGGAGNTIYF

J gene: TRBJ1-2
clone size: -
D gene: -
V gene: TRBV28
CDR3 DNA: TGTGCCAGCAGTTTATTGGGGAGAGGCTACACCTTC
CDR3 protein: CASSLLGRGYTF

J gene: TRBJ1-2
clone size: few
D gene: -
V gene: TRBV7-3
CDR3 DNA: TGTGCCAGCAGCGCCCAACAGGGCGGCTATGGCTACACCTTC
CDR3 protein: CASSAQQGGYGYTF

J gene: TRBJ2-4
clone size: once
D gene: TRBD1
V gene: TRBV27
CDR3 DNA: TGTGCCAGCAGCGGGACAGGGGACCTCAAAAACATTCAGTACTTC
CDR3 protein: CASSGTGDLKNIQYF

J gene: TRBJ2-1
clone size: once
D gene: -
V gene: TRBV7-3
CDR3 DNA: TGTGCCAGCAGCTTAACAGTGACTGCTTACAATGAGCAGTTCTTC
CDR3 protein: CASSLTVTAYNEQFF

J gene: TRBJ2-7
clone size: -
D gene: TRBD1
V gene: TRBV5-1
CDR3 DNA: TGCGCCAGCAGCACGCTACAGGGGCGCTACGAGCAGTACTTC
CDR3 protein: CASSTLQGRYEQYF

J gene: TRBJ1-2
clone size: -
D gene: -
V gene: TRBV10-3
CDR3 DNA: TGTGCCACGTTCCAGGCTGGCTACACCTTC
CDR3 protein: CATFQAGYTF

J gene: TRBJ2-1
clone size: -
D gene: TRBD2
V gene: TRBV24-1
CDR3 DNA: TGTGCCACCAGTGATACCGGACTAGCGGGAGGACGAGATGAGCAGTTCTTC
CDR3 protein: CATSDTGLAGGRDEQFF

J gene: TRBJ1-2
clone size: -
D gene: -
V gene: TRBV24-1
CDR3 DNA: TGTGCCACCAGTCAGGGGAGCACGATGGGCTACACCTTC
CDR3 protein: CATSQGSTMGYTF

J gene: TRBJ2-2
clone size: -
D gene: TRBD1
V gene: TRBV10-3
CDR3 DNA: TGTGCCATCAGTGAGTCACCGGGACAGCTAAACACCGGGGAGCTGTTTTTT
CDR3 protein: CAISESPGQLNTGELFF

J gene: TRBJ1-2
clone size: -
D gene: TRBD1
V gene: TRBV3-1/TRBV3-2
CDR3 DNA: TGTGCCAGCAGCAAAGGACAGGCGCCAGCTAACTATGGCTACACCTTC
CDR3 protein: CASSKGQAPANYGYTF